This T cell receptor beta chain was captured by sequencing in a study of control samples from healthy donors and cancer patients. J gave up 8 bases and V 4 bases, and 7 bases lay outside the gene matches. CDR1 SGHRS and CDR2 YFSETQ come from the germline V gene. CDR3 length: 15 residues. Libraries were prepared by immunoSEQ multiplex PCR; TCRdb keeps only in-frame clonotypes and omits some of them. The sample shows about 120,000 clones, approximately 93% of them seen only once. This clone is a singleton in its sample. The sequence came from a man younger than 40 in good health. Sequencing was done on a sample of blood. The chain recombines TRBV5-1 with TRBJ2-1, with 12 bases matching TRBD2. The CDR3 nucleotides are TGCGCCAGCAGCCATCTAGCGGGGGGGATCGATGAGCAGTTCTTC. Encoded protein: CASSHLAGGIDEQFF.